These 27 T cell receptor beta chains share one sample of origin, sequenced in a study of cytotoxic CD8 clonotypes in ibrutinib-treated CLL. Profiled with immunoSEQ multiplex PCR; TCRdb holds only in-frame clones, not every one. The sample has approximately 210,000 clones, over 55% seen once; the top ten hold roughly an eighth. This specimen was PBMCs, taken after 24 months of ibrutinib treatment. The receptors derive from a human donor with chronic lymphocytic leukemia.

The chain combines TRBV4-3 with TRBJ2-1; 13 nucleotides align to TRBD2. Per germline, CDR1 LGHNA and CDR2 YSLEER. J gave up 5 bases and V 5 bases, and 12 bases lay outside the gene matches. This CDR3 has 18 residues. As DNA, the CDR3 is TGCGCCAGCAGCTTAGGTCCGGGACTAGCGGGACCGAACAATGAGCAGTTCTTC. It translates to CASSLGPGLAGPNNEQFF.

V is TRBV5-1 and J is TRBJ2-5; tentative D call: TRBD2 (6 bases). The V gene lost 3 bases and the J gene lost 5 bases, with 17 bases spanning the gap. The CDR3 has 15 amino acids. Germline V gene sequence: CDR1 SGHRS, CDR2 YFSETQ. In nucleotides, the CDR3 is TGCGCCAGCAGCTCGGGACCGAACGCGGGGGAGACCCAGTACTTC. Translating gives CASSSGPNAGETQYF. The variable domain in full, completed from reference TRBV5-1 and TRBJ2-5, reads KAGVTQTPRYLIKTRGQQVTLSCSPISGHRSVSWYQQTPGQGLQFLFEYFSETQRNKGNFPGRFSGRQFSNSRSEMNVSTLELGDSALYLCASSSGPNAGETQYFGPGTRLLVL.

This chain uses TRBV29-1 with TRBJ2-7; 8 bases map to TRBD2. Germline values: CDR1 SQVTM, CDR2 ANQGSEA. This CDR3 is 12 amino acids long. V shed 4 bases and J 6 bases; nucleotides not matched to a gene: 5. This chain's CDR3 is CSVGRGATEQYF. DNA of the CDR3: TGCAGCGTTGGGCGGGGGGCTACCGAGCAGTACTTC.

This clone was detected only once. This chain joins TRBV10-2 and TRBJ1-1; maybe TRBD1 (6 bases). Trimming removed 7 bases at V and 4 bases at J, with 13 bases between. The CDR3 sequence is 13 residues long. Germline CDR1 reads WSHSY; CDR2 reads SAAADI. The CDR3 DNA follows: TGCGCCAGCACCCGAAGAGGGGGCACTGAAGCTTTCTTT. Its translation is CASTRRGGTEAFF.

The CDR3 nucleotides are TGCGCCAGCAGCTTGGGGGTGAGGGTGCAAGAGACCCAGTACTTC. This encodes CASSLGVRVQETQYF. J is TRBJ2-5 and V is TRBV5-1; D possibly corresponds to TRBD2 (5 bases). This CDR3 has 15 residues. The germline V and J ends were trimmed by 0 bases and 2 bases, with 11 bases remaining between them. Germline V lookup: CDR1 SGHRS, CDR2 YFSETQ.

The V gene is TRBV15, the J gene TRBJ1-2; D is unresolved. Per the germline V gene, CDR1 is LNHNV and CDR2 is YYDKDF (reference sequence). The CDR3 runs to 16 residues. The V end was cut by 0 bases, the J end by 0 bases, with 11 bases between. The CDR3 DNA follows: TGTGCCACCAGCAGAGATCTGAACAGTCCTAACTATGGCTACACCTTC. Its protein is CATSRDLNSPNYGYTF.

This chain joins TRBV5-6 and TRBJ1-4; D gene unclear. V was cut by 0 bases and J by 8 bases, with 5 bases left in between. The germline CDR1 and CDR2 sequences are SGHDT and YYEEEE. The CDR3 spans 12 residues. The DNA of the CDR3 is TGTGCCAGCAGCTTGGCAACCGAAAAACTGTTTTTT. Translated, it gives CASSLATEKLFF.

The V gene is TRBV7-9, the J gene TRBJ2-7; a possible D gene is TRBD2 (5 bases). This CDR3 contains 14 residues. V was clipped by 5 bases and J by 2 bases, with 13 bases between them. Germline loops: CDR1 SEHNR, CDR2 FQNEAQ (reference sequence). CDR3 sequence reads: CASSPSQRPYEQYF. The CDR3 region has the DNA TGTGCCAGCAGCCCAAGCCAGCGGCCCTACGAGCAGTACTTC.

In the case of this clone: At one of its ends the junction is not consistent with the germline gene, which may arise from a read error. The chain joins TRBV7-3 to TRBJ2-1; D gene uncertain. This CDR3 has 15 residues. Germline CDR1 SGHTA, CDR2 FQGTGA. The CDR3 region has the DNA TGTGCCAGCACCTTAAACCAGAGCTCCTACAATGAGCAGTTCTTC. This translates into CASTLNQSSYNEQFF. The full variable domain, completed using reference TRBV7-3 and TRBJ2-1, is GAGVSQTPSNKVTEKGKYVELRCDPISGHTALYWYRQSLGQGPEFLIYFQGTGAADDSGLPNDRFFAVRPEGSVSTLKIQRTERGDSAVYLCASTLNQSSYNEQFFGPGTRLTVL.

This clone was seen only once. The chain uses TRBV25-1 and TRBJ2-7, with 10 bases aligning to TRBD2. Germline values: CDR1 MGHDK, CDR2 SYGVNS. The CDR3 length is 16 residues. V shed 5 bases, J shed 2 bases, and the junction held 9 bases outside the gene matches. The CDR3 spells CASSQGLAVKAYEQYF. The CDR3 nucleotides read TGTGCCAGCAGTCAAGGACTAGCGGTTAAAGCCTACGAGCAGTACTTC.

This clone was detected only once. The chain carries TRBV5-6 and TRBJ1-4, with a weak D call TRBD1 (6 bases). CDR1 is SGHDT and CDR2 is YYEEEE in the germline V gene. Trimming stripped 4 bases from V and 0 bases from J, with 13 bases between. CDR3 length: 16 residues. This chain's CDR3 is CASSRRTVATNEKLFF. The CDR3 coding sequence is TGTGCCAGCAGCCGCCGGACAGTTGCAACTAATGAAAAACTGTTTTTT.

V usage is TRBV7-3 and J usage is TRBJ1-1; D gene ambiguous. The germline V gene has CDR1 SGHTA and CDR2 FQGTGA. This CDR3 has 13 residues. V gave up 2 bases and J gave up 11 bases, with 15 bases separating them. The chain's CDR3 is CASSLFVGTGAFF. CDR3 coding DNA: TGTGCCAGCAGCTTATTTGTAGGTACGGGGGCTTTCTTT.

The J gene is TRBJ1-5, the V gene TRBV5-1; D uncertain. V lost 0 bases, J lost 1 base, and 8 bases lay in between. CDR1 is SGHRS, CDR2 YFSETQ, per germline. The CDR3 totals 15 residues. CDR3 in DNA: TGCGCCAGCAGCTTGGATGCGGAGAGCAATCAGCCCCAGCATTTT. Its translation is CASSLDAESNQPQHF.

The chain couples TRBV7-2 to TRBJ2-3; the match to TRBD2 covers 7 bases. V shed 1 base, J shed 4 bases, and the junction held 5 bases outside the gene matches. The CDR3 loop spans 15 amino acids. Germline V CDR1 and CDR2: SGHTA, FQGNSA. The CDR3 DNA sequence: TGTGCCAGCAGCTTAGTAGGGGAGGGTGCAGATACGCAGTATTTT. Translated: CASSLVGEGADTQYF.

The chain carries TRBV6-5 and TRBJ1-2, with D possibly TRBD1 on 5 matching bases. The CDR3 is 14 residues long. Germline CDR1 is MNHEY and CDR2 is SVGAGI. Trimming pared 6 bases from V and 2 bases from J, leaving 13 bases between. CDR3 sequence: CASSPGPLNYGYTF. The CDR3 DNA sequence: TGTGCCAGCAGCCCGGGACCCCTGAACTATGGCTACACCTTC.

The chain carries TRBV6-5 and TRBJ2-2; the D is unclear. The CDR3 has 12 amino acids. The germline V gene has CDR1 MNHEY and CDR2 SVGAGI. V was clipped by 5 bases and J by 9 bases, with 10 bases between them. The CDR3 DNA is TGTGCCAGCAGTCTCACTGCCCGGGAGCTGTTTTTT. Its translation is CASSLTARELFF.

This clone was picked up a small number of times. The V call is TRBV19, the J call TRBJ2-4, with 12 bases that match TRBD2. CDR1 and CDR2 (germline): LNHDA, SQIVND (reference sequence). Trimming removed 4 bases from V and 9 bases from J; junction bases left unmatched: 13. The CDR3 is 17 residues long. CDR3 nucleotide sequence: TGTGCCAGTAGTACCGGGACTAGCGGGCGGTATTTTGCCATTCAGTACTTC. Its translation is CASSTGTSGRYFAIQYF.

This sequence joins TRBV19 and TRBJ2-5; 8 nucleotides align to TRBD1. Germline assignment: CDR1 LNHDA and CDR2 SQIVND (reference sequence). V dropped 2 bases and J dropped 2; count of bases not matched to a gene: 7. The CDR3 sequence is 16 residues long. CDR3 sequence: CASSIIRRGLQETQYF. The CDR3 DNA reads TGTGCCAGTAGTATAATACGCAGGGGGCTACAAGAGACCCAGTACTTC.

The chain carries TRBV6-5 and TRBJ2-2; D may correspond to TRBD1 or TRBD2 (5 bases each). Looked up from germline, CDR1 is MNHEY and CDR2 is SVGAGI. Trimming took 5 bases from V and 6 from J, leaving 13 bases between them. This CDR3 has 14 amino acids. The CDR3 here is CASSTRDLPGELFF. Written as DNA, the CDR3 is TGTGCCAGCAGTACCCGGGACCTTCCCGGGGAGCTGTTTTTT.

The chain carries TRBV30 and TRBJ2-7; 9 positions agree with TRBD1. Germline trimming cut 4 bases from V and 3 bases from J; bases unmatched to any gene: 7. The CDR3 has 14 residues. The V gene's germline CDR1 is GTSNPN and CDR2 SVGIG (reference sequence). CDR3 bases: TGTGCCTGGACCCGACCGGGACAGGGCTACGAGCAGTACTTC. This encodes CAWTRPGQGYEQYF.

The chain carries TRBV7-6 and TRBJ2-7, with 7 bases lining up with TRBD2. This CDR3 has 13 amino acids. V shed 5 bases and J 2 bases; nucleotides not matched to a gene: 3. The germline CDR1 and CDR2 sequences are SGHVS and FNYEAQ. CDR3 DNA: TGTGCCAGCAGCCCGGGAGGAACCTACGAGCAGTACTTC. This translates into CASSPGGTYEQYF.

The V call is TRBV11-2, the J call TRBJ1-2; D not certain. This CDR3 is built from 16 residues. Germline CDR1 and CDR2: SGHAT and FQNNGV. V was shortened by 4 bases and J by 0 bases, with 15 bases between the two germline ends. CDR3 protein: CASSSYLVGANYGYTF. Here the CDR3 DNA reads TGTGCCAGCAGCTCCTATTTGGTAGGCGCTAACTATGGCTACACCTTC.

This sequence joins TRBV4-2 and TRBJ2-7; TRBD1 agrees at 10 bases. Germline V gives CDR1 LGHNA, CDR2 YNFKEQ. Trimming at V came to 3 bases and at J to 3 bases, leaving 11 bases not matched to a gene. CDR3 length: 17 amino acids. The CDR3 DNA reads TGTGCCAGCAGCCAGGCACGGGACAGGGGACTAGTCTACGAGCAGTACTTC. Residues: CASSQARDRGLVYEQYF.

This clone was counted only a few times. The rearrangement links TRBV4-3 to TRBJ1-5; no reliable D call. Looked up from germline, CDR1 is LGHNA and CDR2 is YSLEER. Trimming removed 1 base from V and 6 bases from J, with 10 bases in between. This CDR3 is built from 14 residues. CDR3 sequence reads: CASSQVVFGQPQHF. The CDR3, as DNA: TGCGCCAGCAGCCAAGTTGTATTCGGTCAGCCCCAGCATTTT.

The rearrangement uses TRBV28 and TRBJ1-3, with 8 bases that match TRBD1. Germline V gene lookup returns CDR1 MDHEN and CDR2 SYDVKM. The trim removed 5 bases at V and 0 bases at J, leaving 6 bases unmatched. This CDR3 spans 16 amino acids. The CDR3 nucleotides read TGTGCCAGCAGTCTCCCGACAGGGGCCTCTGGAAACACCATATATTTT. Protein: CASSLPTGASGNTIYF.

The chain carries TRBV11-2 and TRBJ2-5; maybe TRBD1 (6 bases). The germline gives CDR1 SGHAT, CDR2 FQNNGV. This CDR3 region has 13 residues. Trimming removed 1 base at V and 5 bases at J, with 8 bases between. The CDR3 loop is CASSLAGAETQYF. In nucleotides, the CDR3 is TGTGCCAGCAGCTTAGCAGGGGCGGAGACCCAGTACTTC. The full variable domain, rest sourced from reference TRBV11-2 and TRBJ2-5, is EAGVAQSPRYKIIEKRQSVAFWCNPISGHATLYWYQQILGQGPKLLIQFQNNGVVDDSQLPKDRFSAERLKGVDSTLKIQPAKLEDSAVYLCASSLAGAETQYFGPGTRLLVL.

The V call is TRBV5-4, the J call TRBJ2-3; 11 positions agree with TRBD2. The CDR3 runs to 14 residues. Germline V lookup: CDR1 SGHNT, CDR2 YYREEE (reference sequence). The trim removed 1 base at V and 14 bases at J, leaving 9 bases unmatched. The CDR3 DNA is TGTGCCAGCAGCTTGAAACTAGCGGGAGCCCTTTTGTATTTT. Translated: CASSLKLAGALLYF.